The 22 T cell receptor beta chains below were found in one sample sequenced in a study of T cell responses to AZD1222 COVID-19 vaccine. Data came from immunoSEQ multiplex PCR; TCRdb stores just in-frame clones and leaves some out. The sample holds over 60,000 clones, more than 75% seen once. The input for sequencing was peripheral blood, taken 28 days after the second dose of the MenACWY control vaccine. These receptors all come from an adult who received the MenACWY meningococcal vaccine as a control.

The genes are TRBV28 and TRBJ1-2; D uncertain. This CDR3 has 13 amino acids. Germline V lookup: CDR1 MDHEN, CDR2 SYDVKM. Trimming took 5 bases from V and 8 from J, leaving 15 bases between them. The CDR3 sequence: CASSGGAGSGYTF. DNA for the CDR3: TGTGCCAGCAGTGGAGGCGCGGGATCCGGCTACACCTTC.

V gene TRBV19 combines with J gene TRBJ1-1, with a tentative D call TRBD1 (5 bases). Trimming stripped 2 bases from V and 11 bases from J, with 12 bases between. The germline CDR1 and CDR2 sequences are LNHDA and SQIVND (reference sequence). This CDR3 is built from 12 residues. This CDR3 reads CASSIPGHAAFF. The CDR3 DNA reads TGTGCCAGTAGTATACCGGGGCATGCGGCTTTCTTT.

The chain links TRBV6-2 or TRBV6-3 to TRBJ1-1; D is unclear. From germline, CDR1 is MNHEY and CDR2 SVGEGT. The CDR3 covers 14 residues. V lost 6 bases, J lost 3 bases, and 14 bases lay in between. In DNA form, the CDR3 reads TGTGCCAGCAGCCCCCTTCGTCGGGACACTGAAGCTTTCTTT. Its translation is CASSPLRRDTEAFF.

This chain links TRBV12-3 or TRBV12-4 with TRBJ2-7; 10 nucleotides line up with TRBD2. With V trimmed by 6 bases and J by 3 bases, 2 bases remained unmatched. The CDR3 sequence is 13 residues long. Written as DNA, the CDR3 is TGTGCCAGCAGAATAGCGGGGGGCTACGAGCAGTACTTC. This codes for CASRIAGGYEQYF.

V usage is TRBV19 and J usage is TRBJ1-5; TRBD1 is a possible D gene (6 bases). This CDR3 region has 15 residues. CDR1 LNHDA and CDR2 SQIVND come from the germline V gene (reference sequence). V shed 6 bases and J shed 1 base, with 13 bases lying between them. Here the CDR3 DNA reads TGTGCCAGTAGCGTACAGGGCCAGAGCAATCAGCCCCAGCATTTT. This gives the protein CASSVQGQSNQPQHF.

The chain carries TRBV7-2 and TRBJ2-1; TRBD1 agrees at 9 bases. The J segment lost 12 bases and the V segment lost 5 bases, leaving 17 bases of the junction unmatched. CDR3 length: 16 residues. Germline values: CDR1 SGHTA, CDR2 FQGNSA. CDR3 protein: CASSLSGTGSPGAQFF. CDR3 coding DNA: TGTGCCAGCAGCCTCTCCGGGACAGGGAGCCCCGGGGCGCAGTTCTTC.

The chain combines TRBV4-1 with TRBJ2-1; 9 bases agree with TRBD2. CDR1 is MGHRA, CDR2 YSYEKL, per germline. V lost 1 base, J lost 4 bases, and 5 bases stayed unmatched. The CDR3 extends over 16 amino acids. The CDR3 here is CASSQVSGRRYNEQFF. In DNA form, the CDR3 reads TGCGCCAGCAGCCAAGTGAGCGGGAGGAGGTACAATGAGCAGTTCTTC.

The gene calls are TRBV7-3 and TRBJ2-1; no clear D. From germline, CDR1 is SGHTA and CDR2 FQGTGA. The V and J ends lost 5 bases and 8 bases respectively, with 13 bases between them. The CDR3 consists of 13 residues. CDR3 sequence: CASSLNVRDEQFF. As DNA, the CDR3 is TGTGCCAGCAGCCTAAACGTCCGGGATGAGCAGTTCTTC.

The chain has TRBV9 and TRBJ2-5; D uncertain. This CDR3 contains 14 residues. CDR1 and CDR2 (germline): SGDLS, YYNGEE. V was cut by 0 bases and J by 4 bases, with 10 bases left in between. The CDR3 nucleotides are TGTGCCAGCAGCGTAGGCTCCAGGTTAGAGACCCAGTACTTC. Amino acid sequence: CASSVGSRLETQYF.

This chain joins TRBV7-3 and TRBJ1-1, with D possibly TRBD1 on 6 matching bases. V lost 0 bases to trimming and J lost 0 bases, with 17 bases between them. The CDR3 is made up of 18 amino acids. The germline V gene has CDR1 SGHTA and CDR2 FQGTGA. CDR3 nucleotide sequence: TGTGCCAGCAGCTTAACTTTATTACAGGGTAATCTGAACACTGAAGCTTTCTTT. It specifies CASSLTLLQGNLNTEAFF.

The rearrangement joins TRBV19 to TRBJ2-2; D is possibly TRBD2 (6 bases). Germline V gene lookup returns CDR1 LNHDA and CDR2 SQIVND (reference sequence). Deletions cut 3 bases from V and 8 bases from J, with 7 bases between. The CDR3 loop spans 12 amino acids. In nucleotides, the CDR3 is TGTGCCAGTAGTATCGGGAGAGGGGAGCTGTTTTTT. Translated: CASSIGRGELFF.

The chain combines TRBV5-1 with TRBJ1-4; maybe TRBD1 (5 bases). Trimming shortened V by 4 bases and J by 5 bases, and 12 bases separated the two germline ends. The length of the CDR3 is 14 residues. The germline V gene encodes CDR1 SGHRS and CDR2 YFSETQ. In DNA, the CDR3 is TGCGCCAGCAGCCGGGAGGGGCAAAATGAAAAACTGTTTTTT. Residues: CASSREGQNEKLFF.

The chain couples TRBV3-1 (or the pseudogene TRBV3-2) to TRBJ2-7; D ambiguous. Deletions cut 2 bases from V and 3 bases from J, with 11 bases between. CDR1 and CDR2 (germline): LGHDT, YNNKEL (reference sequence). CDR3 length: 14 residues. CDR3 loop: CASSQSLTHYEQYF. Here the CDR3 DNA reads TGTGCCAGCAGCCAATCGTTGACTCACTACGAGCAGTACTTC.

The chain has TRBV5-1 and TRBJ2-7; TRBD2 aligns across 12 bases. J lost 0 bases, V lost 1 base, and 5 bases had no gene match. The CDR3 is made up of 17 amino acids. Germline assignment: CDR1 SGHRS and CDR2 YFSETQ. CDR3 amino acids: CASSLKLAGGLSYEQYF. The CDR3 coding sequence is TGCGCCAGCAGCTTGAAACTAGCGGGGGGTCTCTCCTACGAGCAGTACTTC.

This clone has just a few counts. CDR3 nucleotide sequence: TGTGCCAGCAGCGTAGTCTCGCGGGGGGACACCGGGGAGCTGTTTTTT. Protein product: CASSVVSRGDTGELFF. The chain recombines TRBV9 with TRBJ2-2; the match to TRBD2 covers 8 bases. The germline V gene has CDR1 SGDLS and CDR2 YYNGEE. J lost 3 bases, V lost 0 bases, and 4 bases had no gene match. The CDR3 is 16 residues long.

V gene TRBV6-5 combines with J gene TRBJ1-6; D is perhaps TRBD1 (5 bases). CDR1 and CDR2 (germline): MNHEY, SVGAGI. The CDR3 contains 14 residues. V lost 6 bases and J 9 bases, leaving 15 bases between the germline ends. The CDR3 sequence: CASRSGARGSPLHF. As DNA, the CDR3 is TGTGCCAGCAGGTCCGGGGCGCGGGGTTCACCCCTCCACTTT.

The CDR3 region has the DNA TGTGCCAGCAGCCCCGACAGGGGGCTTGGGTACAATGAGCAGTTCTTC. It encodes CASSPDRGLGYNEQFF. V is TRBV2 and J is TRBJ2-1; 10 positions match TRBD1. CDR3 length equals 16 residues. V shed 6 bases, J shed 4 bases, and the junction held 9 bases outside the gene matches. CDR1 is SNHLY, CDR2 FYNNEI, per germline. The full variable domain, rest sourced from reference TRBV2 and TRBJ2-1, is EPEVTQTPSHQVTQMGQEVILRCVPISNHLYFYWYRQILGQKVEFLVSFYNNEISEKSEIFDDQFSVERPDGSNFTLKIRSTKLEDSAMYFCASSPDRGLGYNEQFFGPGTRLTVL.

The V and J genes are TRBV7-2 and TRBJ2-7, with a tentative D call TRBD2 (6 bases). Trimming took 1 base from V and 8 from J, leaving 18 bases between them. The CDR3 consists of 15 residues. Germline loops: CDR1 SGHTA, CDR2 FQGNSA. The CDR3 sequence is CASSLDSGGRGKQYF. Written as DNA, the CDR3 is TGTGCCAGCAGCTTAGACAGCGGAGGGCGGGGAAAGCAGTACTTC.

V and J are TRBV7-9 and TRBJ2-7; tentatively, D is TRBD1 or TRBD2 (5 bases each). This CDR3 comprises 13 residues. Germline CDR1 is SEHNR and CDR2 is FQNEAQ (reference sequence). V lost 1 base to trimming and J lost 5 bases, with 9 bases between them. CDR3 sequence (DNA): TGTGCCAGCAGCTTAGGGCAGGGAGACGAGCAGTACTTC. Its protein product is CASSLGQGDEQYF.

The gene calls are TRBV10-3 and TRBJ1-5, with 7 positions matching TRBD1. Germline CDR1 is ENHRY and CDR2 is SYGVKD. This CDR3 is built from 14 residues. After removal of 3 bases from V and 7 bases from J, the junction contained 6 bases not matched to a gene. The CDR3: CAISDNRDSQPQHF. CDR3 DNA: TGTGCCATCAGTGATAACCGGGACAGCCAGCCCCAGCATTTT.

This chain joins TRBV6-1 and TRBJ1-2; weak D call: TRBD1 (5 bases). Germline-derived CDR1 and CDR2 are MNHNS and SASEGT. This CDR3 is 13 amino acids long. The V gene lost 1 base and the J gene lost 8 bases, with 11 bases spanning the gap. This CDR3 is CASSEETALGYTF. CDR3 DNA sequence: TGTGCCAGCAGTGAAGAGACAGCTCTAGGCTACACCTTC.

The rearrangement uses TRBV28 and TRBJ2-7; 9 bases are a match to TRBD2. This CDR3 region has 16 residues. The junction had 8 bases not matched to a gene; V was cut back by 5 bases and J by 0 bases. CDR1 and CDR2 (germline): MDHEN, SYDVKM. For the CDR3, the DNA is TGTGCCAGCAGTCCCTTAGCGGGGGAGTTCTCCTACGAGCAGTACTTC. Amino acid sequence: CASSPLAGEFSYEQYF.